The clone carrying this TCR beta chain showed up many times. Its matching antigen is unknown. This sample was taken from a study of T cell repertoires in cytomegalovirus infection. Whole-study context: The public TCR beta signatures pointed to both CMV infection and matching HLA type. The study, taken as a whole, reports: Identification of carriers of CMV plus the relevant HLA was performed using cumulative public TCR beta family frequency. Dominating the ex vivo response were HLA-C-restricted CMV-specific TCR beta clonotypes.

MiXCR, run by TCRdb on the reads, gives a single entry per CDR3 protein. The sample lists 480,000 or so distinct CDR3 sequences; roughly 10% were seen once. Germline CDR1 and CDR2: SGHTA and FQGTGA. V lost 4 bases, J lost 1 base, and 7 bases lay in between. The CDR3 spans 13 residues. This clonotype originated in a human donor in good health (CMV status not recorded). Some clones in this sample may be carry-over from other donors' samples. Sequencing was done on a sample of PBMCs. The chain recombines TRBV7-3 with TRBJ2-5; D uncertain. CDR3 bases: TGTGCCAGCAGCTCGACACCCCAAGAGACCCAGTACTTC. This codes for CASSSTPQETQYF.